This T cell receptor beta chain was identified in a study of PD-L1 blockade in urothelial cancer. CDR3 length: 12 amino acids. The V end lost 1 base, the J end lost 6 bases, and 5 bases lay between the germline ends. Germline V gene sequence: CDR1 SGHNT, CDR2 YENEEA. The protocol was immunoSEQ multiplex PCR, while the TCRdb copy is restricted to in-frame clones and leaves out a portion. The repertoire holds 70,000 or so clones, with approximately 91% as singletons. The chain combines TRBV11-3 with TRBJ2-3; perhaps TRBD2 as D (5 bases). The sample consisted of PBMCs, taken around atezolizumab (anti-PD-L1) treatment. This sequence was found in a man aged 60 to 69 with urothelial cancer. The CDR3 loop is CASSLAGDTQYF. Here the CDR3 DNA reads TGTGCCAGCAGCTTAGCGGGGGATACGCAGTATTTT.